This T cell receptor (beta chain) was documented in a study of STAT5B mutations in CD4+ large granular lymphocyte leukemia (dated by TCRdb to 2022 to 2024). Regarding the study in general: Among the healthy controls, the CDR3 'QG' motif was associated with a particular HLA allele. Flow cytometry on FACSCanto II or FACSVerse confirmed that purified fractions exceeded 95% purity among lymphocytes. The TCRbeta repertoires of CD4+ T-cell large granular lymphocyte leukemia patients were compared with the TCRbeta repertoires of healthy blood donors.

General study outcomes and caveats: TRBV06-family usage was enriched among the top patient clones (8/27) compared with healthy controls (2/35). Data were not HLA-matched; higher clonality in CD4+ versus CD8+ T-LGLL could reflect the relatively small sample size. Greater clonality appeared to be present in CD4-sorted patient repertoires than in healthy CD4+ repertoires, and the difference was retained after the putative leukemic clones were removed. Main leukemic clonotypes were private to each patient, although roughly 24% of the main leukemic clonotypes were found at low frequency in the non-leukemic repertoires of other patients.

A word on this clone: Its antigen is currently not known. Base qualities are missing; no much larger clone stands one base away.

TCRbeta rearrangements were sequenced from genomic DNA using the immunoSEQ assay at survey resolution. On the authors' methods: A lowest detectable productive clonotype frequency of 2.59 x 10-5 was observed in the TCR sequencing data. Only productive TCRbeta rearrangements, meaning sequences that were complete and in-frame, were kept for the analyses. The clonality of each sample was calculated as Simpson clonality in the immunoSEQ Analyzer version 3.0. Clones were categorized by frequency as very rare, small, medium, large (1-20%) or hyperexpanded (>20%). Generation probabilities were estimated with OLGA 1.2.3, V-gene circos plots were generated with VDJtools, specificities were searched for in VDJdb, and CDR3 motifs were identified with GLIPH. TCRdb provides this immuneACCESS table in a form limited to in-frame rearrangements. Some clones are lacking; in checked studies, under half of them reflect an unresolved V gene, and why the rest are absent is not known. Clonal size and the V and J genes are those of that table, whereas D and trimming came from the DNA. The sample table holds tens of thousands of clones, of which roughly 70% were seen once. Roughly 2% of the sample lies in the top ten.

CDR1 and CDR2 (MGHDK, SYGVNS) derive from the germline V gene. From cysteine to phenylalanine, the CDR3 is 14 amino acids long. Just the 42-base CDR3 DNA is kept, in frame starting at base 1. V is cut back by 4 bases and J by 5 bases, with 7 bases in the junction unmatched. Healthy controls were approximately 40 blood donors whose buffy coats came from the Finnish Red Cross blood service. All TCR-sequenced material derived from peripheral blood: patient blood samples and healthy donor buffy coats. Ficoll-Hypaque gradient centrifugation was used to isolate peripheral blood mononuclear cells. CD4+ cells were purified magnetically from the buffy coats of healthy controls. Genomic DNA was extracted with the Gentra Puregene Cell and Tissue kit and quantified on a Qubit 2.0 fluorometer.

Sequencing used CD4+ T cells from blood buffy coats. The TCR comes from a human donor in good health. The chain uses TRBV25-1 and TRBJ2-5, with 7 central nucleotides matching TRBD1. This receptor carries the CDR3 CASSGPTGLETQYF. The DNA sequence follows: TGTGCCAGCAGTGGACCGACAGGGTTGGAGACCCAGTACTTC.